This T cell receptor (beta chain) was recorded in a study of blood T cell repertoires in COVID-19. Sequencing used immunoSEQ multiplex PCR; TCRdb keeps in-frame clones, though not all of them. The sample carries tens of thousands of clones, approximately 80% recorded once. The sequenced sample was peripheral blood. This TCR was recovered from a human donor in a cohort sampled during active COVID-19.

This chain's CDR3 is CASAAGTSSYNEQFF. The CDR3 bases are TGTGCCTCCGCCGCGGGGACGAGCTCCTACAATGAGCAGTTCTTC. The chain is built from TRBV6-5 and TRBJ2-1; D might be TRBD2 (6 bases). The CDR3 is 15 amino acids. V was pared by 11 bases and J by 0 bases, with 17 bases between. The germline CDR1 and CDR2 sequences are MNHEY and SVGAGI.